One sample yielded the 17 T cell receptor beta chains listed below, sequenced in a study of shared clonotypes between healthy human individuals. Repertoires were generated with immunoSEQ multiplex PCR, while TCRdb's copy carries only in-frame clones and drops some. There are a few million clones in the sample; approximately 93% occur only once, and 0.35% to 0.45% lies in the top ten. The sequenced material came from naive CD4+ T cells from PBMCs. Noted subset: CD45RA+ positively selected. Receptors originate from a man aged 18 to 30 in good health. Some clones in this sample may be carry-over from other donors' samples.

The CDR3 here is CAIRGTNEQYF. In DNA, the CDR3 is TGTGCCATCCGAGGAACAAACGAGCAGTACTTC. This chain connects TRBV10-3 to TRBJ2-7; D gene uncertain. The CDR3 covers 11 residues. The germline CDR1 and CDR2 sequences are ENHRY and SYGVKD. V lost 8 bases and J 5 bases, leaving 10 bases between the germline ends.

This sequence joins TRBV2 and TRBJ1-2; TRBD1 might be the D (6 bases). CDR1 and CDR2 from the germline V gene are SNHLY and FYNNEI. The CDR3 contains 15 residues. V was pared by 5 bases and J by 1 base, with 14 bases between. The CDR3 sequence is CASSSDSQYNYGYTF. For the CDR3, the DNA is TGTGCCAGCAGTTCGGACAGTCAGTATAACTATGGCTACACCTTC.

This chain links TRBV7-2 with TRBJ1-1; TRBD1 matches 10 bases. This CDR3 contains 17 residues. The germline CDR1 and CDR2 sequences are SGHTA and FQGNSA. J lost 4 bases, V lost 5 bases, and 13 bases had no gene match. This chain's CDR3 is CASSHLRDRGASTEAFF. CDR3 DNA: TGTGCCAGCAGCCATCTCCGGGACAGGGGCGCGAGCACTGAAGCTTTCTTT.

This clone was observed once. This sequence joins TRBV5-4 and TRBJ1-2; D gene ambiguous. CDR3 length: 14 residues. V was pared by 0 bases and J by 4 bases, with 10 bases between. In germline, CDR1 is SGHNT, CDR2 YYREEE (reference sequence). CDR3 coding DNA: TGTGCCAGCAGCTTGGGCACAGACCCCTATGGCTACACCTTC. Its protein product is CASSLGTDPYGYTF. Full variable domain (remainder filled in from reference TRBV5-4 and TRBJ1-2): ETGVTQSPTHLIKTRGQQVTLRCSSQSGHNTVSWYQQALGQGPQFIFQYYREEENGRGNFPPRFSGLQFPNYSSELNVNALELDDSALYLCASSLGTDPYGYTFGSGTRLTVV.

The CDR3 DNA follows: TGTGCCAGTAGTATTACAGGGGGCATTATCACCGGGGAGCTGTTTTTT. This codes for CASSITGGIITGELFF. The chain combines TRBV19 with TRBJ2-2; 9 positions agree with TRBD1. Germline V gives CDR1 LNHDA, CDR2 SQIVND (reference sequence). The CDR3 is made up of 16 amino acids. V lost 3 bases, J lost 4 bases, and 6 bases stayed unmatched.

Details on this clone: The sample contains more than one DNA sequence encoding this CDR3. V is TRBV27 and J is TRBJ2-3; 11 nucleotides match TRBD2. Germline-derived CDR1 and CDR2 are MNHEY and SMNVEV (reference sequence). The CDR3 length is 16 residues. J lost 0 bases, V lost 5 bases, and 4 bases had no gene match. The CDR3 is CASSSLAGGSTDTQYF. The CDR3 DNA is TGTGCCAGCAGTAGCCTAGCGGGAGGTAGCACAGATACGCAGTATTTT.

The J gene is TRBJ1-2, the V gene TRBV15; 7 bases are shared with TRBD1. The V segment lost 0 bases and the J segment 6 bases; nucleotides outside the gene matches: 7. This CDR3 is 15 amino acids long. Germline CDR1 is LNHNV and CDR2 is YYDKDF (reference sequence). The CDR3, as DNA: TGTGCCACCAGCAGAGATATACAGGGGAGGAATGGCTACACCTTC. This encodes CATSRDIQGRNGYTF.

This clone has just one count. J is TRBJ1-1 and V is TRBV5-1, with 10 bases lining up with TRBD1. The CDR3 runs to 15 residues. V lost 4 bases to trimming and J lost 1 base; unmatched junction nucleotides: 4. The germline gives CDR1 SGHRS, CDR2 YFSETQ. The CDR3, as DNA: TGCGCCAGCAGCGGGACAGGGGCGGGGAACACTGAAGCTTTCTTT. This sequence encodes CASSGTGAGNTEAFF.

The chain employs TRBV27 and TRBJ2-7, with TRBD1 as a possible D gene (6 bases). Per germline, CDR1 MNHEY and CDR2 SMNVEV (reference sequence). The length of the CDR3 is 14 residues. V was shortened by 7 bases and J by 1 base, with 14 bases between the two germline ends. Here the CDR3 reads CASKVGHESYEQYF. CDR3 bases: TGTGCCAGCAAAGTGGGACATGAGTCCTACGAGCAGTACTTC.

Notes on this clone: At the DNA level, this CDR3 is encoded by other sequences in the same sample as well. V gene TRBV30 combines with J gene TRBJ2-7, with unresolved D. From germline, CDR1 is GTSNPN and CDR2 SVGIG (reference sequence). Trimming shortened V by 5 bases and J by 3 bases, and 11 bases separated the two germline ends. This CDR3 is built from 12 residues. The CDR3 coding sequence is TGTGCCTGGTCCCCAGGCCTCTACGAGCAGTACTTC. Translation gives CAWSPGLYEQYF.

This chain uses TRBV5-1 with TRBJ2-7; 7 nucleotides agree with TRBD1. In germline, CDR1 is SGHRS, CDR2 YFSETQ. J was trimmed by 0 bases and V by 2 bases; bases with no gene match: 8. The CDR3 has 16 amino acids. CDR3 sequence reads: CASSFTGAPSSYEQYF. The CDR3 coding sequence is TGCGCCAGCAGCTTCACAGGGGCTCCAAGCTCCTACGAGCAGTACTTC. The full variable domain, completed using reference TRBV5-1 and TRBJ2-7, is KAGVTQTPRYLIKTRGQQVTLSCSPISGHRSVSWYQQTPGQGLQFLFEYFSETQRNKGNFPGRFSGRQFSNSRSEMNVSTLELGDSALYLCASSFTGAPSSYEQYFGPGTRLTVT.

This clone is a singleton in its sample. V gene TRBV5-5 combines with J gene TRBJ1-3; 7 positions agree with TRBD1. The CDR3 runs to 15 residues. CDR1 is SGHKS and CDR2 is YYEKEE in the germline V gene (reference sequence). V shed 4 bases, J shed 2 bases, and the junction held 6 bases outside the gene matches. CDR3 sequence: CASSQGELTGNTIYF. CDR3 DNA: TGTGCCAGCAGCCAGGGGGAATTGACTGGAAACACCATATATTTT.

The chain links TRBV2 to TRBJ2-7; 7 nucleotides agree with TRBD2. Germline values: CDR1 SNHLY, CDR2 FYNNEI. The CDR3 is 14 residues long. V lost 6 bases and J lost 4; bases outside the gene matches: 9. CDR3 sequence reads: CASSLKREGYEQYF. Written as DNA, the CDR3 is TGTGCCAGCAGCCTGAAGCGGGAAGGTTACGAGCAGTACTTC.

CDR3 DNA sequence: TGTGCCAGCAGCCTAGGGGCACCCAATCAGCCCCAGCATTTT. Amino acid sequence: CASSLGAPNQPQHF. The chain is built from TRBV11-2 and TRBJ1-5; D may be TRBD1 (5 bases). V lost 5 bases to trimming and J lost 3 bases, with 11 bases between them. Per the germline V gene, CDR1 is SGHAT and CDR2 is FQNNGV. This CDR3 comprises 14 residues.

The chain has TRBV7-2 and TRBJ2-3; 8 bases match TRBD2. CDR1 and CDR2 from the germline V gene are SGHTA and FQGNSA. After removal of 5 bases from V and 5 bases from J, the junction contained 9 bases not matched to a gene. This CDR3 comprises 15 residues. The CDR3, as DNA: TGTGCCAGCAGCCCACAATTGGCGGGAGGAGATACGCAGTATTTT. Translated: CASSPQLAGGDTQYF.

The DNA of the CDR3 is TGTGCCAGCAGCTTAGGTAGAGGCTTAGCCAAAAACATTCAGTACTTC. This translates into CASSLGRGLAKNIQYF. J is TRBJ2-4 and V is TRBV7-9, with unresolved D. V was clipped by 1 base and J by 0 bases, with 10 bases between them. The CDR3 totals 16 residues. Germline-derived CDR1 and CDR2 are SEHNR and FQNEAQ (reference sequence).

The chain employs TRBV28 and TRBJ1-1; perhaps TRBD1 as D (5 bases). V was shortened by 7 bases and J by 0 bases, with 12 bases between the two germline ends. Germline V gene lookup returns CDR1 MDHEN and CDR2 SYDVKM. CDR3 length: 14 amino acids. The CDR3 DNA sequence: TGTGCCAGCAAGGGGAACAGCATGAACACTGAAGCTTTCTTT. This sequence encodes CASKGNSMNTEAFF.